These 20 T cell receptor beta chains were sequenced from one sample in a study of T-cell reconstitution after alpha-beta-depleted transplantation in children. Preparation of the TCRbeta library was carried out with unique molecular identifiers. MiXCR was run by TCRdb on the PCR reads, yielding one entry per CDR3 protein. The data contain roughly 500,000 distinct CDR3 sequences, 10% to 13% of them singletons. Sequenced material: PBMCs, taken before TCRalphabeta/CD19-depleted stem cell transplant. These receptor sequences come from a child between 2 and 9 years old with inherited bone marrow failure, due to receive a stem cell transplant.

The chain links TRBV20-1 to TRBJ1-6; 7 positions match TRBD1. V gave up 3 bases and J gave up 7 bases; unmatched junction bases: 12. The CDR3 extends over 16 amino acids. Germline CDR1 reads DFQATT; CDR2 reads SNEGSKA (reference sequence). CDR3 region: CSARQRTRGLNSPLHF. CDR3 nucleotide sequence: TGCAGTGCTAGGCAAAGGACAAGGGGGCTGAATTCACCCCTCCACTTT.

This clonotype was counted a single time. A clone one base away is much larger, so this may be a read error. The V call is TRBV27, the J call TRBJ1-2; perhaps TRBD1 as D (5 bases). Per germline, CDR1 MNHEY and CDR2 SMNVEV (reference sequence). The CDR3 length is 17 residues. CDR3 nucleotide sequence: TGTGCCAGCAGTTTGTGGGCAGGGTTACAAGCTAACTGTGGCTACACCTTC. The encoded protein is CASSLWAGLQANCGYTF.

This clonotype has ten or more counts. The V gene is TRBV20-1, the J gene TRBJ2-1; 11 bases align to TRBD2. This CDR3 comprises 14 residues. Germline-derived CDR1 and CDR2 are DFQATT and SNEGSKA (reference sequence). Here the CDR3 DNA reads TGCAGGCCCGGGACTAGCGGTTATCACAATGAGCAGTTCTTC. Its translation: CRPGTSGYHNEQFF.

Comment on this clonotype: This clone may be a read error of a much larger clone one base away. The chain joins TRBV6-5 to TRBJ2-7; 9 nucleotides match TRBD2. The CDR3 extends over 19 amino acids. CDR1 MNHEY and CDR2 SVGAGI come from the germline V gene. The CDR3 sequence: CASSWYPVAGEQLGYGQYF. In DNA, the CDR3 is TGTGCCAGCAGTTGGTACCCCGTAGCGGGAGAGCAACTAGGCTACGGGCAGTACTTC.

This clonotype was recorded at least ten times. The chain links TRBV7-8 to TRBJ2-2; D remains ambiguous. CDR1 is SGHVS and CDR2 is FQNEAQ in the germline V gene. Trimming took 5 bases from V and 6 from J, leaving 16 bases between them. This CDR3 has 15 residues. CDR3: CASSNQGRRAGELFF. The CDR3 nucleotides are TGTGCCAGCAGCAACCAAGGCAGGCGTGCCGGGGAGCTGTTTTTT.

This clonotype was observed many times. The chain couples TRBV5-1 to TRBJ2-1; 10 nucleotides match TRBD1. This CDR3 spans 17 amino acids. Unmatched junction bases numbered 6, after V lost 0 bases and J lost 3 bases. Germline loops: CDR1 SGHRS, CDR2 YFSETQ. CDR3 loop: CASSLAPGTGDYNEQFF. For the CDR3, the DNA is TGCGCCAGCAGCTTGGCCCCCGGGACAGGGGACTACAATGAGCAGTTCTTC.

Details on this clonotype: This may be a read error: a much more frequent sequence differs by one nucleotide. The chain joins TRBV15 to TRBJ2-3, with D tentatively TRBD2 (5 bases). CDR1 is LNHNV, CDR2 YYDKDF, per germline (reference sequence). This CDR3 has 17 amino acids. Trimming took 0 bases from V and 2 from J, leaving 15 bases between them. CDR3: CATSRDAAAPNTDTQYF. In DNA form, the CDR3 reads TGTGCCACCAGCAGAGATGCAGCGGCCCCTAACACAGATACGCAGTATTTT.

This clonotype showed up many times. V is TRBV27 and J is TRBJ1-1; tentative D call: TRBD1 (5 bases). Trimming stripped 0 bases from V and 10 bases from J, with 15 bases between. Germline V gives CDR1 MNHEY, CDR2 SMNVEV (reference sequence). The CDR3 has 14 residues. CDR3 sequence: CASSLSPPGIGAFF. CDR3 nucleotide sequence: TGTGCCAGCAGTTTATCCCCCCCAGGGATTGGAGCTTTCTTT.

This clonotype was detected a few times. This chain uses TRBV11-2 with TRBJ2-1, with a weak D call TRBD2 (6 bases). The germline V gene encodes CDR1 SGHAT and CDR2 FQNNGV. This CDR3 has 19 amino acids. Trimming pared 4 bases from V and 0 bases from J, leaving 22 bases between. The CDR3 nucleotides are TGTGCCAGCAGCTCACCGACTATCGGGAGCCTCAGCTCCTACAATGAGCAGTTCTTC. Its translation is CASSSPTIGSLSSYNEQFF.

This clonotype was counted at least ten times. The chain is built from TRBV20-1 and TRBJ2-3, with TRBD2 matching 12 bases. Germline V gene lookup returns CDR1 DFQATT and CDR2 SNEGSKA (reference sequence). V lost 6 bases to trimming and J lost 5 bases; unmatched junction nucleotides: 3. The CDR3 extends over 13 amino acids. DNA of the CDR3: TGCAGTGCCGCGACTAGCGGGGGAGATACGCAGTATTTT. This codes for CSAATSGGDTQYF.

The sample holds many counts of this clonotype. V gene TRBV28 combines with J gene TRBJ2-5; TRBD2 aligns across 13 bases. The germline V gene has CDR1 MDHEN and CDR2 SYDVKM. CDR3 length equals 14 residues. V was pared by 7 bases and J by 3 bases, with 2 bases of the junction left unmatched. CDR3 in amino acids: CASTGLAGEETQYF. DNA for the CDR3: TGTGCCAGCACCGGACTAGCGGGAGAAGAGACCCAGTACTTC.

Ten or more counts support this clonotype. This chain joins TRBV28 and TRBJ2-1; TRBD2 matches at 7 bases. The length of the CDR3 is 18 residues. The germline V gene has CDR1 MDHEN and CDR2 SYDVKM. J was trimmed by 9 bases and V by 1 base; bases with no gene match: 18. CDR3 in DNA: TGTGCCAGCAGTTTATCTCTCTATCTCACTAGCGAGGTGGGTGAGCAGTTCTTC. As protein: CASSLSLYLTSEVGEQFF.

The chain carries TRBV19 and TRBJ2-2, with 8 bases matching TRBD1. Germline V gene sequence: CDR1 LNHDA, CDR2 SQIVND (reference sequence). Trimming at V came to 7 bases and at J to 4 bases, leaving 5 bases not matched to a gene. The CDR3 contains 14 residues. CDR3 sequence: CASIITGGTGELFF. DNA of the CDR3: TGTGCCAGTATTATTACAGGGGGCACCGGGGAGCTGTTTTTT. The variable domain in full, completed from reference TRBV19 and TRBJ2-2, reads DGGITQSPKYLFRKEGQNVTLSCEQNLNHDAMYWYRQDPGQGLRLIYYSQIVNDFQKGDIAEGYSVSREKKESFPLTVTSAQKNPTAFYLCASIITGGTGELFFGEGSRLTVL.

This clonotype was seen repeatedly, ten times or more. The V call is TRBV12-3 or TRBV12-4, the J call TRBJ2-3; D perhaps matches TRBD2 (6 bases). CDR3 length equals 12 residues. Trimming shortened V by 6 bases and J by 9 bases, and 13 bases separated the two germline ends. CDR3: CASRTEGDTQYF. CDR3 DNA sequence: TGTGCCAGCAGGACGGAGGGAGACACGCAGTATTTT.

This clonotype was observed a few times. This chain joins TRBV15 and TRBJ2-1; TRBD2 matches at 7 bases. The CDR3 spans 16 residues. Germline V CDR1 and CDR2: LNHNV, YYDKDF (reference sequence). J was trimmed by 4 bases and V by 4 bases; bases with no gene match: 10. CDR3 in DNA: TGTGCCACCAGCACACTAGCGCTCACCTCTTACAATGAGCAGTTCTTC. It is translated as CATSTLALTSYNEQFF.

The chain links TRBV5-1 to TRBJ2-6; possible D gene TRBD2, 5 bases. This CDR3 comprises 19 residues. Between the trimmed V and J ends, which lost 0 bases and 0 bases, there was a span of 16 bases. The germline V gene has CDR1 SGHRS and CDR2 YFSETQ. In nucleotides, the CDR3 is TGCGCCAGCAGCTTGGACGCGGGCCGCCTTTTCTCTGGGGCCAACGTCCTGACTTTC. Its translation: CASSLDAGRLFSGANVLTF.

The gene calls are TRBV7-9 and TRBJ2-7, with D hard to call. The V end was cut by 4 bases, the J end by 2 bases, with 9 bases between. Germline V gene sequence: CDR1 SEHNR, CDR2 FQNEAQ (reference sequence). CDR3 length equals 13 residues. CDR3 nucleotides: TGTGCCAGCAGCTCAGACCCCGCCTACGAGCAGTACTTC. It translates to CASSSDPAYEQYF.

The rearrangement joins TRBV5-3 to TRBJ2-5, with 8 bases fitting TRBD2. TRBV5-3 is labeled an ORF, and its function is uncertain. This CDR3 contains 17 residues. Trimming removed 0 bases from V and 4 bases from J; junction bases left unmatched: 11. This chain's CDR3 is CARSLGLLAGLGETQYF. CDR3 DNA sequence: TGTGCCAGAAGCTTGGGATTGCTAGCGGGCCTTGGAGAGACCCAGTACTTC.

This clonotype was observed many times. CDR3 DNA sequence: TGCAGCGTTGAAGATTGGTCATTAGCGGGAGGAACCTACAATGAGCAGTTCTTC. It specifies CSVEDWSLAGGTYNEQFF. V usage is TRBV29-1 and J usage is TRBJ2-1; 10 positions match TRBD2. J lost 2 bases, V lost 0 bases, and 10 bases had no gene match. This CDR3 region has 18 residues. Germline assignment: CDR1 SQVTM and CDR2 ANQGSEA.

On this clonotype itself: This clone may be a read error of a much larger clone one base away. V and J are TRBV24-1 and TRBJ2-7, with 8 bases fitting TRBD1. In germline, CDR1 is KGHDR, CDR2 SFDVKD. The CDR3 has 14 residues. The CDR3 coding sequence is TGTGCCACCAGTGATTCGGACAGGGATTACGACCAGTACTTC. It codes for CATSDSDRDYDQYF.